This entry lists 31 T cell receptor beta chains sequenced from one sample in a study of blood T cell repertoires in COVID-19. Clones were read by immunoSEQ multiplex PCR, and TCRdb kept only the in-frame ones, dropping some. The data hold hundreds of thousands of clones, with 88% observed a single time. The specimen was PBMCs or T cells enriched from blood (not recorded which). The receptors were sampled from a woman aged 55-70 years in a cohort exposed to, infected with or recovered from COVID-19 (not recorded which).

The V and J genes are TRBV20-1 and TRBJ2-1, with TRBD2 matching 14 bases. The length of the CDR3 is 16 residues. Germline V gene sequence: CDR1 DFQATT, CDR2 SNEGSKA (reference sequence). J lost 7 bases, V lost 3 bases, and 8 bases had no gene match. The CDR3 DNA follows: TGCAGTGCTAGTCTTGGACTAGCGGGAGGACGAAATGAGCAGTTCTTC. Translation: CSASLGLAGGRNEQFF.

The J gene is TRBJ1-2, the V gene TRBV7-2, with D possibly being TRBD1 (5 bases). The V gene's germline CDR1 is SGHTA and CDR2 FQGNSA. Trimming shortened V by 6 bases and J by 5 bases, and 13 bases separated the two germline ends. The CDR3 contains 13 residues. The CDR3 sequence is CASRGGASYGYTF. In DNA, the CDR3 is TGTGCCAGCAGGGGAGGGGCCTCTTATGGCTACACCTTC. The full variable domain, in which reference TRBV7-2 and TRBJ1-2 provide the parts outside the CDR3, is GAGVSQSPSNKVTEKGKDVELRCDPISGHTALYWYRQSLGQGLEFLIYFQGNSAPDKSGLPSDRFSAERTGGSVSTLTIQRTQQEDSAVYLCASRGGASYGYTFGSGTRLTVV.

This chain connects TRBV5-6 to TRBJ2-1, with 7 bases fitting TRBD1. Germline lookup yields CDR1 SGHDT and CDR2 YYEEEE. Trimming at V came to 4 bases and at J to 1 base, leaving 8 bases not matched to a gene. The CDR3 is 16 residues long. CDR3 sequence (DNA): TGTGCCAGCAGCGTCAGACAGGGTGGGTCCTACAATGAGCAGTTCTTC. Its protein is CASSVRQGGSYNEQFF. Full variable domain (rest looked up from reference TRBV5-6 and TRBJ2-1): DAGVTQSPTHLIKTRGQQVTLRCSPKSGHDTVSWYQQALGQGPQFIFQYYEEEERQRGNFPDRFSGHQFPNYSSELNVNALLLGDSALYLCASSVRQGGSYNEQFFGPGTRLTVL.

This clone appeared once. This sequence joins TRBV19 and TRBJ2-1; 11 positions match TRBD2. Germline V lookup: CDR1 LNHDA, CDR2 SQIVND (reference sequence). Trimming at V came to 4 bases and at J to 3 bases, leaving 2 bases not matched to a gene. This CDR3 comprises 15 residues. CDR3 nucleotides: TGTGCCAGTAGTAGGGGACTAGCGGTCTACAATGAGCAGTTCTTC. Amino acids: CASSRGLAVYNEQFF.

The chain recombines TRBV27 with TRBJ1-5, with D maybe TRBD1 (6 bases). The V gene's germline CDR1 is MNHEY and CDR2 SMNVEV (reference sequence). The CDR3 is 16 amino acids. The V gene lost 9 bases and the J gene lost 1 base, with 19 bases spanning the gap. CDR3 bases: TGTGCCAGTGGGGGCGGTCAGGGACGGAGCAATCAGCCCCAGCATTTT. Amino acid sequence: CASGGGQGRSNQPQHF.

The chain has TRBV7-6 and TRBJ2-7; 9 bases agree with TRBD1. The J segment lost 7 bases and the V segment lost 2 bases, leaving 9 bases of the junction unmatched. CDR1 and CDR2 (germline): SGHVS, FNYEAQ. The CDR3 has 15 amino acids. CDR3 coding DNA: TGTGCCAGCAGCTTAAACTTCCTGACAGGGGGAGAGCAGTACTTC. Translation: CASSLNFLTGGEQYF.

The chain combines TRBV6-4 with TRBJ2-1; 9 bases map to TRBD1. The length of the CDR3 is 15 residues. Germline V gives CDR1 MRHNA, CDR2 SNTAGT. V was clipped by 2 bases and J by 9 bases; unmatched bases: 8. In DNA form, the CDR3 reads TGTGCCAGCAGTGACCCGGGACAGGGAACGGGTGAGCAGTTCTTC. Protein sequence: CASSDPGQGTGEQFF.

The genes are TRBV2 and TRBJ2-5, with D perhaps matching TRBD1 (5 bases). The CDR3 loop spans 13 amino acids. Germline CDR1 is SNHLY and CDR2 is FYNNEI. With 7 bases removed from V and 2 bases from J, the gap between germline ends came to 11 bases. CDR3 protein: CASMGDRQETQYF. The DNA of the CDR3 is TGTGCCAGCATGGGTGACAGACAAGAGACCCAGTACTTC.

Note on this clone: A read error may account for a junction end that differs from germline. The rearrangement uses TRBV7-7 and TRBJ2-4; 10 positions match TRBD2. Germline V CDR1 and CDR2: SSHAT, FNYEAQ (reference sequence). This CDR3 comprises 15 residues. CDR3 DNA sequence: TGTGCTAGCAGTCTAGAGCGGGAGGGCCCGAACATTCAGTACTTC. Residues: CASSLEREGPNIQYF.

CDR3 DNA: TGTGCCAGCAGAGGGACTAGCGGGGAACCCAACACCGGGGAGCTGTTTTTT. Translation: CASRGTSGEPNTGELFF. The rearrangement links TRBV2 to TRBJ2-2; 13 nucleotides agree with TRBD2. The CDR3 totals 17 residues. V lost 6 bases to trimming and J lost 2 bases; unmatched junction nucleotides: 6. Germline lookup yields CDR1 SNHLY and CDR2 FYNNEI.

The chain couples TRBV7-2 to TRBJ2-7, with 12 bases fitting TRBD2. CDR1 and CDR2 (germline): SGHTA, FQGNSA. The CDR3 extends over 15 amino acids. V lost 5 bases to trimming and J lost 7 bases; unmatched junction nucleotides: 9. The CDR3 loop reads CASSPRLAGEYEQYF. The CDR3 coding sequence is TGTGCCAGCAGCCCAAGACTAGCGGGAGAATATGAGCAGTACTTC.

In DNA form, the CDR3 reads TGTGCCAGCAGCCAGTCACCCACTAGCGCCCGTAAGAATGAGCAGTTCTTC. It specifies CASSQSPTSARKNEQFF. The V gene is TRBV4-2, the J gene TRBJ2-1; 7 bases match TRBD2. Germline lookup yields CDR1 LGHNA and CDR2 YNFKEQ. J lost 7 bases, V lost 3 bases, and 15 bases had no gene match. CDR3 length equals 17 residues.

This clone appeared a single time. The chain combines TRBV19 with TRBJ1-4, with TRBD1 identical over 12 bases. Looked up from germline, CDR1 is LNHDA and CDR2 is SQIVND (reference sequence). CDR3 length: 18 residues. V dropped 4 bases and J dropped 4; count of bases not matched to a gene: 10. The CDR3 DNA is TGTGCCAGTAGTACCTACCGGGACAGGGGGCGTATTAATGAAAAACTGTTTTTT. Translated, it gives CASSTYRDRGRINEKLFF. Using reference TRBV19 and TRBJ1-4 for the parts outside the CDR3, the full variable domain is DGGITQSPKYLFRKEGQNVTLSCEQNLNHDAMYWYRQDPGQGLRLIYYSQIVNDFQKGDIAEGYSVSREKKESFPLTVTSAQKNPTAFYLCASSTYRDRGRINEKLFFGSGTQLSVL.

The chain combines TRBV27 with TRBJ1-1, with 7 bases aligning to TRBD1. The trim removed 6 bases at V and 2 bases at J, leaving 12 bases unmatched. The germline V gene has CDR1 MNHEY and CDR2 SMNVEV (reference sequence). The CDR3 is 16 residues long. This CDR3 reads CASRTGSVGFNTEAFF. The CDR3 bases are TGTGCCAGCAGGACAGGGTCGGTCGGCTTCAACACTGAAGCTTTCTTT.

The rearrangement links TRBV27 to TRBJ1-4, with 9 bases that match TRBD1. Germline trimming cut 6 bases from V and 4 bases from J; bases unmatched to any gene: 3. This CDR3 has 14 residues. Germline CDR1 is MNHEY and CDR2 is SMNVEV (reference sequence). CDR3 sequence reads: CASSETGGNEKLFF. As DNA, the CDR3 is TGTGCCAGCAGCGAGACAGGGGGTAATGAAAAACTGTTTTTT.

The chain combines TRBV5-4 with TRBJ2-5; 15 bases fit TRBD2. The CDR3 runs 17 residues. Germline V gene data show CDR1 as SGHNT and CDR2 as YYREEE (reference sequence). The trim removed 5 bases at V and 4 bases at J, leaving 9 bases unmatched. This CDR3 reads CASRSGTSGRSAETQYF. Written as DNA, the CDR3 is TGTGCCAGCAGATCCGGGACTAGCGGGAGGTCCGCAGAGACCCAGTACTTC.

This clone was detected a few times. CDR3 nucleotides: TGTGCCAGCAGTCAGGACAGGTCCTATGAGACCCACTACGAGCAGTACTTC. Amino acid sequence: CASSQDRSYETHYEQYF. This chain links TRBV6-6 with TRBJ2-7, with 7 bases lining up with TRBD1. Germline V gives CDR1 MNHNY, CDR2 SVGAGI (reference sequence). With V trimmed by 5 bases and J by 3 bases, 16 bases remained unmatched. There are 17 residues in the CDR3.

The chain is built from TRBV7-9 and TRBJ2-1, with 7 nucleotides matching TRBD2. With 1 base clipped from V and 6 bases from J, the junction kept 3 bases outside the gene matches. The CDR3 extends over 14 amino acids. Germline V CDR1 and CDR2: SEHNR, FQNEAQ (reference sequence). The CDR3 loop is CASSLVSGVNEQFF. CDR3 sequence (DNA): TGTGCCAGCAGCTTAGTCAGCGGGGTCAATGAGCAGTTCTTC. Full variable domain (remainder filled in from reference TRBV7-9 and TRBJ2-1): DTGVSQNPRHKITKRGQNVTFRCDPISEHNRLYWYRQTLGQGPEFLTYFQNEAQLEKSRLLSDRFSAERPKGSFSTLEIQRTEQGDSAMYLCASSLVSGVNEQFFGPGTRLTVL.

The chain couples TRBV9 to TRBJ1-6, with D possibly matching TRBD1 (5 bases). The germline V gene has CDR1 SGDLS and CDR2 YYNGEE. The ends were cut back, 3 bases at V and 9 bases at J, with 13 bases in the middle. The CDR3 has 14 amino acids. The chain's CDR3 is CASSAGVLGSPLHF. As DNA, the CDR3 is TGTGCCAGCAGCGCGGGGGTTCTCGGTTCACCCCTCCACTTT.

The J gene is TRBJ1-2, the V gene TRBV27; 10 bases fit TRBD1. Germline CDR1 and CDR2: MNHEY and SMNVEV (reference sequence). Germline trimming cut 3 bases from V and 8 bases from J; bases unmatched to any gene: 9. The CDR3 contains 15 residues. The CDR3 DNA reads TGTGCCAGCAGTTTCAGCCGGGACAGGGGAGTGGGCTACACCTTC. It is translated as CASSFSRDRGVGYTF.

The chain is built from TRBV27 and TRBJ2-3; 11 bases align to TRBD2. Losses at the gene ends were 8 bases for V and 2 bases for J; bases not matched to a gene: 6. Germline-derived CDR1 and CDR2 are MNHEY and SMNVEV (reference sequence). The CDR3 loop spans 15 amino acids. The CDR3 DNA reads TGTGCCAGCTCCTCACTAGCGGGGGACACAGATACGCAGTATTTT. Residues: CASSSLAGDTDTQYF.

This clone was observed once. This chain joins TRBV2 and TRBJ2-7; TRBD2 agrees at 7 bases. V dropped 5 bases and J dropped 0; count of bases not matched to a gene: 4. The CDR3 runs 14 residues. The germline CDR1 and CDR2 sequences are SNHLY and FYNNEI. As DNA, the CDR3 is TGTGCCAGCAGTAGGGGCGGGAGCTCCTACGAGCAGTACTTC. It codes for CASSRGGSSYEQYF.

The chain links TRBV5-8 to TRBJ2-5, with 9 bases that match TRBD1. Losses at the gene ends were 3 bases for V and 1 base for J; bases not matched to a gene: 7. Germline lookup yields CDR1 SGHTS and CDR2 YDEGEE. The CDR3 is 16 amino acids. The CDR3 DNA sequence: TGTGCCAGCAGCTCTTACAGGGGGCTGGGCCAAGAGACCCAGTACTTC. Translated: CASSSYRGLGQETQYF.

CDR3 bases: TGTGCTAGTGGTTCTCTCTCCGGCGGGGAAGCTTTCTTT. Translated: CASGSLSGGEAFF. The genes are TRBV12-5 and TRBJ1-1, with D unclear. Trimming cost V 4 bases and J 8 bases, with 14 bases left between them. The CDR3 spans 13 residues. CDR1 LGHNT and CDR2 FRNRAP come from the germline V gene.

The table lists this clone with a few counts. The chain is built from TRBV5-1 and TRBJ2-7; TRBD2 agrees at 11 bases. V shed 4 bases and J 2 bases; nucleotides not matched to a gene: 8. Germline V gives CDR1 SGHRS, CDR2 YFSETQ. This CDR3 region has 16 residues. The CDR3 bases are TGCGCCAGCAGCCGTTTGACTAGCGGGAAAGCCTACGAGCAGTACTTC. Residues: CASSRLTSGKAYEQYF.

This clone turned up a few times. Written as DNA, the CDR3 is TGCGCCAGCAGCCAAGAATTATGGGAGGAAAGCTCCTACGAGCAGTACTTC. Translating gives CASSQELWEESSYEQYF. This chain links TRBV4-3 with TRBJ2-7, with D perhaps matching TRBD2 (6 bases). The V end was cut by 0 bases, the J end by 0 bases, with 15 bases between. The CDR3 consists of 17 residues. CDR1 and CDR2 (germline): LGHNA, YSLEER.

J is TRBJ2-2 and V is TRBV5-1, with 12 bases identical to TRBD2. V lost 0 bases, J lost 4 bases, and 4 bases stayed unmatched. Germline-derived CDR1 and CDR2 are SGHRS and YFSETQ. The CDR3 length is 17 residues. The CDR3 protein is CASSLGLAGDLTGELFF. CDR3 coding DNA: TGCGCCAGCAGCTTGGGACTAGCGGGAGACCTCACCGGGGAGCTGTTTTTT.

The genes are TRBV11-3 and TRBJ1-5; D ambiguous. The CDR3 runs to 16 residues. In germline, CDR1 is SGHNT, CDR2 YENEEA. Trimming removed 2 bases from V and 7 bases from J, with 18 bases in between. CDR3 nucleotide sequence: TGTGCCAGCAGCTTACAACTCGGTGCGGTGAGCCAGCCCCAGCATTTT. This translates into CASSLQLGAVSQPQHF.

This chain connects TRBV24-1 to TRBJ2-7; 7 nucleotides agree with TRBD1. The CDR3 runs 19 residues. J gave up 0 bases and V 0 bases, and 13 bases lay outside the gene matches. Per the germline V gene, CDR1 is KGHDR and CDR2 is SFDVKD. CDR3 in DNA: TGTGCCACCAGTGATTTGTGGAGCCAGGGGGTCCTCTTCTCCTACGAGCAGTACTTC. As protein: CATSDLWSQGVLFSYEQYF.

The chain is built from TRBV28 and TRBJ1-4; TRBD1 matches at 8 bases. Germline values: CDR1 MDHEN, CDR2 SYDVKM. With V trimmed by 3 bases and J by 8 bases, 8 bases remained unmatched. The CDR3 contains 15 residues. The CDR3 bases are TGTGCCAGCAGTTTGGCAGGGGGCAAGGGAGAAAAACTGTTTTTT. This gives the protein CASSLAGGKGEKLFF.

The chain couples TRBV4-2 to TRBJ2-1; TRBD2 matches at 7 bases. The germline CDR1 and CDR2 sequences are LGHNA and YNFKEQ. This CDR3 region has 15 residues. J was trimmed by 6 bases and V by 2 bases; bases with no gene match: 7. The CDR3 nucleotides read TGTGCCAGCAGCCAACCTGGGGCTAGCGGCAATGAGCAGTTCTTC. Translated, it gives CASSQPGASGNEQFF.